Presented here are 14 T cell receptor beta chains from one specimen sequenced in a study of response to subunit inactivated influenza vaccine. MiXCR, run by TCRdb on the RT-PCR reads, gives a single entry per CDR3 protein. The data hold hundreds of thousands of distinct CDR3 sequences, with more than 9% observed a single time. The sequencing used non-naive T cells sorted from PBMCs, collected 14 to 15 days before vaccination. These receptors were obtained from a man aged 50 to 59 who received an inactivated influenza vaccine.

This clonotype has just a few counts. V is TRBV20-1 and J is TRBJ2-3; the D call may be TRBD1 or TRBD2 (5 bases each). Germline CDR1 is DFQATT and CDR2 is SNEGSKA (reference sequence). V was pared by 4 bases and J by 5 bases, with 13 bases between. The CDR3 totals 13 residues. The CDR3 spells CSATRGYGDTQYF. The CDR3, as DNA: TGCAGTGCTACACGGGGCTACGGAGATACGCAGTATTTT.

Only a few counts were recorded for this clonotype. The DNA for the CDR3 is TGTGCCAGCAGTTACTCGTCCGGGACCCAGTACTTC. This codes for CASSYSSGTQYF. The chain carries TRBV6-2 or TRBV6-3 and TRBJ2-5; no clear D gene. Deletions cut 0 bases from V and 7 bases from J, with 6 bases between. Germline V lookup: CDR1 MNHEY, CDR2 SVGEGT. The CDR3 is made up of 12 amino acids.

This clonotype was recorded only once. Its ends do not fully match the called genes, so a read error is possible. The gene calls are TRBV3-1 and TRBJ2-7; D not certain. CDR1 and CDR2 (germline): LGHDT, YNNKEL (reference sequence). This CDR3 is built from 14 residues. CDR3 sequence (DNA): TGTGCCAGCGGCCAGTACTACCCCCCTTACGAGCAGTACTTC. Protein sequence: CASGQYYPPYEQYF.

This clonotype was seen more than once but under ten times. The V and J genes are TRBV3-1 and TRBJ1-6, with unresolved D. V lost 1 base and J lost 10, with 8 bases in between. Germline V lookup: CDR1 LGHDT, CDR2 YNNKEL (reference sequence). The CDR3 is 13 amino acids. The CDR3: CASSQGPQSPLHF. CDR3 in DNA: TGTGCCAGCAGCCAAGGGCCGCAATCACCCCTCCACTTT.

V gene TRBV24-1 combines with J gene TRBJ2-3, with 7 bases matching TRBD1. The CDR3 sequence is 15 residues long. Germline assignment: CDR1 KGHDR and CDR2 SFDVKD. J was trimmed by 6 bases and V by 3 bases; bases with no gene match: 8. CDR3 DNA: TGTGCCACCAGTGATACGGCTAGGGGGCCGGATACGCAGTATTTT. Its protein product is CATSDTARGPDTQYF.

For the CDR3, the DNA is TGTGCCATCAGTCCCGACAGACTAGCGGGAAGCCCCTCCTACGAGCAGTACTTC. Amino acid sequence: CAISPDRLAGSPSYEQYF. The gene calls are TRBV3-1 and TRBJ2-7, with 11 bases fitting TRBD2. The germline V gene encodes CDR1 LGHDT and CDR2 YNNKEL (reference sequence). The junction had 17 bases not matched to a gene; V was cut back by 10 bases and J by 0 bases. CDR3 length: 18 amino acids.

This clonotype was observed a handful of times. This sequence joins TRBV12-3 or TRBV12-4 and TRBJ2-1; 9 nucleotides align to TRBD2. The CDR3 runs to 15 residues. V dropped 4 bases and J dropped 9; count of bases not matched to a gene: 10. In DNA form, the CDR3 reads TGTGCCAGCAGTTGGGATCGGACTAGCGAGGGTGAGCAGTTCTTC. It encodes CASSWDRTSEGEQFF.

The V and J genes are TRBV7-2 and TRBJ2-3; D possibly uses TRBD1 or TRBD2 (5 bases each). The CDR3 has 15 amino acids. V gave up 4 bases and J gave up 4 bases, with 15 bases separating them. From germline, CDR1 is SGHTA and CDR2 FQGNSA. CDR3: CASSSRRGAADTQYF. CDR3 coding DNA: TGTGCCAGCAGCTCCCGCCGGGGCGCGGCAGATACGCAGTATTTT.

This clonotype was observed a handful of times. CDR3 loop: CASSLRGASYEQYF. For the CDR3, the DNA is TGTGCCAGCAGCCTCCGGGGGGCCTCCTACGAGCAGTACTTC. The chain links TRBV6-1 to TRBJ2-7; TRBD2 is a possible D gene (7 bases). The germline V gene has CDR1 MNHNS and CDR2 SASEGT. This CDR3 comprises 14 residues. V was pared by 6 bases and J by 0 bases, with 12 bases between.

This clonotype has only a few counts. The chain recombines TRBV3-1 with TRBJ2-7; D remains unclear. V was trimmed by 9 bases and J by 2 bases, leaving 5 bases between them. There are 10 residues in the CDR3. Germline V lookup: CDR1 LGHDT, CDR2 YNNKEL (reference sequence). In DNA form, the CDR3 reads TGTGCCAGACCCCCCTACGAGCAGTACTTC. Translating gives CARPPYEQYF.

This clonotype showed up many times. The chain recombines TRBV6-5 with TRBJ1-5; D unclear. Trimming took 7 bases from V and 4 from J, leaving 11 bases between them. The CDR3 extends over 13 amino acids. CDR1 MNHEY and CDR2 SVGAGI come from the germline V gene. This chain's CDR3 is CASTSSHNQPQHF. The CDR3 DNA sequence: TGTGCCAGCACTTCGTCTCATAATCAGCCCCAGCATTTT.

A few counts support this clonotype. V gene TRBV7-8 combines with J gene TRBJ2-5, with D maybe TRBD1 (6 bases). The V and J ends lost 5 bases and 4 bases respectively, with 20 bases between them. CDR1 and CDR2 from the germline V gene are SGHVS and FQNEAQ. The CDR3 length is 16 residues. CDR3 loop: CASSVPPGAALETQYF. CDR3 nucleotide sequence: TGTGCCAGCAGCGTACCCCCAGGGGCGGCCTTAGAGACCCAGTACTTC.

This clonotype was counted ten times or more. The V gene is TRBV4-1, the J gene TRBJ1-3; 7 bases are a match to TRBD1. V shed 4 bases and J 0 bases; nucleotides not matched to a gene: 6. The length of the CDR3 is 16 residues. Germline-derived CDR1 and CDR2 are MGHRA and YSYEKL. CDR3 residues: CASSRTGQDSGNTIYF. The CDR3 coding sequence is TGCGCCAGCAGCCGGACTGGACAGGACTCTGGAAACACCATATATTTT.

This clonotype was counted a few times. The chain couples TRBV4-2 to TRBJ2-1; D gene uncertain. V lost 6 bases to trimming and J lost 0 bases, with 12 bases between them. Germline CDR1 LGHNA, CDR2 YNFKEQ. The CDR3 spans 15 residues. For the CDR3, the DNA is TGTGCCAGCAGTAACTTGCCGAGCTCCTACAATGAGCAGTTCTTC. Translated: CASSNLPSSYNEQFF.